This TCR beta chain was profiled in a study of regulatory T cells in long-lasting Graves disease. The time point here: persistent/refractory GD, antithyroid drugs over 5 years with positive TRAb. Construction of the TCR library relied on RNA isolated from PBMCs. This clonotype was found many times. CDR3-region Arm-PCR and iRepertoire HTBI primers produced the TCR beta libraries. TCRdb analysed the multiplex PCR reads with MiXCR anew, one entry per CDR3 protein. There are 310,000 or so distinct CDR3 sequences in the sample; around 20% occur only once, and less than 30% lies in the top ten. The sequencing here drew on peripheral blood mononuclear cells (PBMCs), taken when the disease was refractory, from a patient treated with antithyroid drugs. The sequence was collected from a female donor with Graves disease.

CDR3 residues: CASSVGAGDYEQYF. The CDR3 nucleotides are TGTGCCAGCAGCGTAGGGGCGGGGGACTACGAGCAGTACTTC. The chain joins TRBV9 to TRBJ2-7; 7 bases are a match to TRBD2. The J segment lost 3 bases and the V segment lost 0 bases, leaving 3 bases of the junction unmatched. The V gene's germline CDR1 is SGDLS and CDR2 YYNGEE. The CDR3 is made up of 14 amino acids.